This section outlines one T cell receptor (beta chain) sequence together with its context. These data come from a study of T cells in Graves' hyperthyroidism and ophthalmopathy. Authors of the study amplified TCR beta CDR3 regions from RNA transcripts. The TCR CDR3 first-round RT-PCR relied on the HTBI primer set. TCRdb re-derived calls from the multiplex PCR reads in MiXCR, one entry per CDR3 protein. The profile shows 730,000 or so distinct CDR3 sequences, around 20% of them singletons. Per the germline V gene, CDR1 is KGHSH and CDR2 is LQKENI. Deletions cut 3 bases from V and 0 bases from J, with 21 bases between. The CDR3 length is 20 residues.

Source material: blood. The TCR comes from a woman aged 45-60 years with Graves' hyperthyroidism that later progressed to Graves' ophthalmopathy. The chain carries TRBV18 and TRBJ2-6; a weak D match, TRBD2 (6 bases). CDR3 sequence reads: CASSPSRRGGLHSGANVLTF. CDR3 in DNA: TGTGCCAGCTCACCTAGCCGTCGTGGGGGACTGCACTCTGGGGCCAACGTCCTGACTTTC.